Sequencing of this T cell receptor (beta chain) was carried out in a study of blood T cell repertoires in COVID-19. Overall study context: Acute and convalescent COVID-19 specimens originated in the United States, Italy and Spain. T cells, B-cell-depleted T cells, or PBMCs provided the cDNA or gDNA that served as material.

Original methodology: How many nucleated cells were present was estimated from reference gene primer amplification. Using immunoSEQ multiplex PCR, the repertoire was profiled, and TCRdb retains in-frame clones only, with some absent. V, J and clone size derive from that table, while D and trimming were established from the DNA sequence. The sample shows some 450,000 clones, about nine tenths of them seen only once. Seattle patient enrollment occurred during active infection, with longitudinal follow-up thereafter. V gave up 5 bases and J gave up 4 bases; unmatched junction bases: 8. The CDR3 loop spans 14 amino acids. Germline V gene data show CDR1 as SGHRS and CDR2 as YFSETQ.

The specimen was peripheral blood. V usage is TRBV5-1 and J usage is TRBJ2-7; 8 bases line up with TRBD2. The TCR was taken from a woman in her fifties or sixties with COVID-19, enrolled during active disease. CDR3 in amino acids: CASRQSGGLYEQYF. The CDR3 coding sequence is TGCGCCAGCAGACAGAGCGGGGGACTTTACGAGCAGTACTTC.